The clone carrying this T cell receptor beta chain was counted once. The antigen is unknown. The sample comes from a study of T cells in localized non-small cell lung cancer. The study's findings and limits: Uninvolved adjacent lung showed the highest T cell clonality, exceeding tumor.

Generated by immunoSEQ multiplex PCR, the TCRdb table keeps only in-frame clones and is missing some. The sample records 30,000 to 45,000 clones, over 70% being singletons. Germline assignment: CDR1 SEHNR and CDR2 FQNEAQ (reference sequence). V lost 10 bases and J 7 bases, leaving 17 bases between the germline ends. This CDR3 contains 12 residues. The sequence came from a woman between 35 and 75 years old with stage I lung adenocarcinoma. The specimen was peripheral blood, collected before any cancer treatment. The chain combines TRBV7-9 with TRBJ2-7; the D gene could be TRBD1 or TRBD2 (5 bases each). CDR3 loop: CATRDDAWEQYF. CDR3 sequence (DNA): TGTGCCACCCGGGACGACGCCTGGGAGCAGTACTTC.